This is a list of T cell receptor beta chains from one sample in a study of technical replicates of blood from a few donors. Sequencing was performed with immunoSEQ multiplex PCR; in TCRdb, only in-frame clones are kept and a portion is missing. Of about 100,000 clones listed, about 95% are singletons. The sequenced material came from T cells isolated from PBMCs. The receptors stem from a human donor in good health. CDR3s include the opening cysteine and the closing phenylalanine or tryptophan. The D gene is left open where the match is weak. Size tells how often a clone was seen (once, few, many) or the class of an expanded clone, and some rows leave it out.

clone_size: NA; j_call: TRBJ1-2; v_call: TRBV5-4; d_call: NA; cdr3_nt: TGTGCCAGCAGCTTGGCTGGGGGCCTGGGCTACACCTTC; cdr3_aa: CASSLAGGLGYTF
clone_size: NA; j_call: TRBJ2-2; v_call: TRBV6-1; d_call: NA; cdr3_nt: TGTGCCAGCAGTGAAGTTGGGCTTATCACCGGGGAGCTGTTTTTT; cdr3_aa: CASSEVGLITGELFF
clone_size: once; j_call: TRBJ2-3; v_call: TRBV6-1; d_call: TRBD2; cdr3_nt: TGTGCCAGCATCCTAGCGGGTACGCAGTATTTT; cdr3_aa: CASILAGTQYF
clone_size: once; j_call: TRBJ1-2; v_call: TRBV2; d_call: TRBD1; cdr3_nt: TGTGCCAGCAAATGGGGACAGGGCTTGTATGGCTACACCTTC; cdr3_aa: CASKWGQGLYGYTF
clone_size: NA; j_call: TRBJ2-7; v_call: TRBV10-3; d_call: TRBD1; cdr3_nt: TGTGCCATCAGACCCGGGACAGGGGGATACGAGCAGTACTTC; cdr3_aa: CAIRPGTGGYEQYF
clone_size: NA; j_call: TRBJ2-5; v_call: TRBV9; d_call: TRBD2; cdr3_nt: TGTGCCAGCAGCGTAGATGAACTAGCGGGACAAGAGACCCAGTACTTC; cdr3_aa: CASSVDELAGQETQYF
clone_size: once; j_call: TRBJ2-7; v_call: TRBV5-1; d_call: NA; cdr3_nt: TGCGCCAGCAGCGATGGACTCGGGTTTGATAGGGAGCAGTACTTC; cdr3_aa: CASSDGLGFDREQYF
clone_size: NA; j_call: TRBJ1-2; v_call: TRBV6-5; d_call: TRBD1; cdr3_nt: TGTGCCACTAACGACAGGGGGCCCTGGGGCTACACCTTC; cdr3_aa: CATNDRGPWGYTF
clone_size: NA; j_call: TRBJ2-7; v_call: TRBV13; d_call: TRBD1; cdr3_nt: TGTGCCAGCAGGTACAGGGGAAACGAGCAGTACTTC; cdr3_aa: CASRYRGNEQYF
clone_size: NA; j_call: TRBJ2-7; v_call: TRBV30; d_call: TRBD2; cdr3_nt: TGTGCCTGGAGAGCCGGGACTAGCGGGACCTTGGGGAACGAGCAGTACTTC; cdr3_aa: CAWRAGTSGTLGNEQYF
clone_size: NA; j_call: TRBJ2-7; v_call: TRBV10-3; d_call: TRBD2; cdr3_nt: TGTGCCATCGTGCGGGAGGAAGGCGAGCAGTACTTC; cdr3_aa: CAIVREEGEQYF
clone_size: NA; j_call: TRBJ2-7; v_call: TRBV29-1; d_call: TRBD1; cdr3_nt: TGCAGCGTGGGGGACAGGGCTTACGAGCAGTACTTC; cdr3_aa: CSVGDRAYEQYF
clone_size: NA; j_call: TRBJ2-1; v_call: TRBV29-1; d_call: NA; cdr3_nt: TGCAGCGTTGTGCCCGGACAGATATTGAACAATGAGCAGTTCTTC; cdr3_aa: CSVVPGQILNNEQFF
clone_size: NA; j_call: TRBJ2-5; v_call: TRBV2; d_call: TRBD2; cdr3_nt: TGTGCCAGCTACCCACCGGGGAGGGAAGGTCGAGAGACCCAGTACTTC; cdr3_aa: CASYPPGREGRETQYF
clone_size: NA; j_call: TRBJ2-7; v_call: TRBV9; d_call: TRBD1; cdr3_nt: TGTGCCAGCAATTCCGGGACAGGGCTGAACGAGCAGTACTTC; cdr3_aa: CASNSGTGLNEQYF
clone_size: NA; j_call: TRBJ1-5; v_call: TRBV6-5; d_call: NA; cdr3_nt: TGTGCCAGCAGTCTATATGGGGAGAGCAATCAGCCCCAGCATTTT; cdr3_aa: CASSLYGESNQPQHF
clone_size: NA; j_call: TRBJ2-7; v_call: TRBV19; d_call: TRBD2; cdr3_nt: TGTGCCAGTAGTAGCGGGAGGCGGAACTACGAGCAGTACTTC; cdr3_aa: CASSSGRRNYEQYF
clone_size: NA; j_call: TRBJ1-3; v_call: TRBV7-8; d_call: TRBD1; cdr3_nt: TGTGCCAGCAGCTGGGACAAGGGCTACAGGGGCCCTGGAAACACCATATATTTT; cdr3_aa: CASSWDKGYRGPGNTIYF
clone_size: NA; j_call: TRBJ1-3; v_call: TRBV7-9; d_call: NA; cdr3_nt: TGTGCCGTGGGGGCACCAAAGAGCTCTGGAAACACCATATATTTT; cdr3_aa: CAVGAPKSSGNTIYF
clone_size: NA; j_call: TRBJ2-7; v_call: TRBV11-2; d_call: TRBD1; cdr3_nt: TGTGCCAGCAGCTTAGATAGCGGACAGGGTATATCCTACGAGCAGTACTTC; cdr3_aa: CASSLDSGQGISYEQYF
clone_size: NA; j_call: TRBJ2-3; v_call: TRBV6-6; d_call: TRBD2; cdr3_nt: TGTGCCAGCAGCTGGGGGGGGACTAGCGGTGGAGAGACGCAGTATTTT; cdr3_aa: CASSWGGTSGGETQYF
clone_size: NA; j_call: TRBJ2-3; v_call: TRBV11-2; d_call: NA; cdr3_nt: TGTGCCAGCAGCCCCCGAGCGCACCTCCCAGATACGCAGTATTTT; cdr3_aa: CASSPRAHLPDTQYF
clone_size: NA; j_call: TRBJ1-1; v_call: TRBV30; d_call: NA; cdr3_nt: TGTGCCGGAGCCGACAGTCGGGTTGCTTTCTTT; cdr3_aa: CAGADSRVAFF
clone_size: NA; j_call: TRBJ2-1; v_call: TRBV9; d_call: NA; cdr3_nt: TGTGCCAGCAGCGTAGGAGGGCGGGTGTCCTACAATGAGCAGTTCTTC; cdr3_aa: CASSVGGRVSYNEQFF
clone_size: NA; j_call: TRBJ2-5; v_call: TRBV4-1; d_call: NA; cdr3_nt: TGCGCCAGCAGCCACCCCGAGGGCCAAGAGACCCAGTACTTC; cdr3_aa: CASSHPEGQETQYF
clone_size: once; j_call: TRBJ2-3; v_call: TRBV2; d_call: TRBD2; cdr3_nt: TGTGCCACCCAGTATAGCGGGGCTAGCACAGATACGCAGTATTTT; cdr3_aa: CATQYSGASTDTQYF
clone_size: NA; j_call: TRBJ2-2; v_call: TRBV11-2; d_call: TRBD2; cdr3_nt: TGTGCCAGCAGCTACAGGGCTAGCGGGAGCACCGGGGAGCTGTTTTTT; cdr3_aa: CASSYRASGSTGELFF
clone_size: NA; j_call: TRBJ1-2; v_call: TRBV7-2; d_call: NA; cdr3_nt: TGTGCCAGCAGCCCTCCTGGACAAACCAACTATGGCTACACCTTC; cdr3_aa: CASSPPGQTNYGYTF
clone_size: NA; j_call: TRBJ2-7; v_call: TRBV30; d_call: TRBD2; cdr3_nt: TGTGCCTGGAGTCCGAAGCCCGGGGACTACCTTTATTCCTACGAGCAGTACTTC; cdr3_aa: CAWSPKPGDYLYSYEQYF
clone_size: NA; j_call: TRBJ2-3; v_call: TRBV29-1; d_call: TRBD1; cdr3_nt: TGCAGCGTAAGCAGGGGGCTCGAAACAGATACGCAGTATTTT; cdr3_aa: CSVSRGLETDTQYF
clone_size: NA; j_call: TRBJ1-6; v_call: TRBV30; d_call: NA; cdr3_nt: TGTGCCTGGAGCGCAGGGGAGAATTCACCCCTCCACTTT; cdr3_aa: CAWSAGENSPLHF
clone_size: NA; j_call: TRBJ2-7; v_call: TRBV4-3; d_call: NA; cdr3_nt: TGCGCCAGCAGCCAAGAGGGACACGAACCTACTTACGAGCAGTACTTC; cdr3_aa: CASSQEGHEPTYEQYF
clone_size: NA; j_call: TRBJ2-7; v_call: TRBV9; d_call: TRBD2; cdr3_nt: TGTGCCAGCAGCGCCACTCTAGCGGCGTTCTACTACGAGCAGTACTTC; cdr3_aa: CASSATLAAFYYEQYF
clone_size: once; j_call: TRBJ1-4; v_call: TRBV5-6; d_call: TRBD1; cdr3_nt: TGTGCCAGCAGCCGTCTGACAGGGGTAGTTGAAAAACTGTTTTTT; cdr3_aa: CASSRLTGVVEKLFF
clone_size: NA; j_call: TRBJ1-2; v_call: TRBV25-1; d_call: TRBD1; cdr3_nt: TGTGCCAGCACTGGGACAGACTATGGCTACACCTTC; cdr3_aa: CASTGTDYGYTF
clone_size: once; j_call: TRBJ1-2; v_call: TRBV6-5; d_call: TRBD1; cdr3_nt: TGTGCCAGCAGTTACTCGTTTACAGGGGAAGGGGGCTACACCTTC; cdr3_aa: CASSYSFTGEGGYTF
clone_size: once; j_call: TRBJ1-1; v_call: TRBV6-5; d_call: NA; cdr3_nt: TGTGCCAGCAGTTATCAGGGATCGAACACTGAAGCTTTCTTT; cdr3_aa: CASSYQGSNTEAFF
clone_size: few; j_call: TRBJ2-4; v_call: TRBV2; d_call: NA; cdr3_nt: TGTGCCAGCACGGCAGGGAACATTCAGTACTTC; cdr3_aa: CASTAGNIQYF
clone_size: once; j_call: TRBJ2-1; v_call: TRBV5-4; d_call: TRBD2; cdr3_nt: TGTGCCAGCAGCTTTGACCCGCCTAGCGGGAGGGACGAGCAGTTCTTC; cdr3_aa: CASSFDPPSGRDEQFF
clone_size: NA; j_call: TRBJ1-5; v_call: TRBV7-9; d_call: NA; cdr3_nt: TGTGCCAGCAGCTTAGGGGGAGCGGGCAATCAGCCCCAGCATTTT; cdr3_aa: CASSLGGAGNQPQHF
clone_size: once; j_call: TRBJ2-1; v_call: TRBV29-1; d_call: NA; cdr3_nt: TGCAGCGTTGACGGGTGGGCAGGGTCTGACAATGAGCAGTTCTTC; cdr3_aa: CSVDGWAGSDNEQFF
clone_size: NA; j_call: TRBJ2-5; v_call: TRBV7-2; d_call: NA; cdr3_nt: TGTGCCAGCAGCTCCGCCGAGCTGGGGGGTACCCTAGCCCAAGAGACCCAGTACTTC; cdr3_aa: CASSSAELGGTLAQETQYF
clone_size: NA; j_call: TRBJ1-4; v_call: TRBV10-2; d_call: NA; cdr3_nt: TGCGCCAGCATGGTCAGGGAGGATGAAAAACTGTTTTTT; cdr3_aa: CASMVREDEKLFF
clone_size: NA; j_call: TRBJ2-5; v_call: TRBV28; d_call: NA; cdr3_nt: TGTGCCAGCAGTTTGATCGACAAGATAGAGACCCAGTACTTC; cdr3_aa: CASSLIDKIETQYF
clone_size: NA; j_call: TRBJ2-7; v_call: TRBV2; d_call: NA; cdr3_nt: TGTGCCAGCAGTGAGGGTGCGGGACCATACGAGCAGTACTTC; cdr3_aa: CASSEGAGPYEQYF
clone_size: NA; j_call: TRBJ2-5; v_call: TRBV27; d_call: TRBD1; cdr3_nt: TGTGCCAGCAGTCTAAAGACAGGGAGAGTGGGAGAGACCCAGTACTTC; cdr3_aa: CASSLKTGRVGETQYF
clone_size: NA; j_call: TRBJ2-6; v_call: TRBV2; d_call: TRBD1; cdr3_nt: TGTGCCAGCTCACAGGGGAGCGCTGGGGCCAACGTCCTGACTTTC; cdr3_aa: CASSQGSAGANVLTF
clone_size: few; j_call: TRBJ1-5; v_call: TRBV28; d_call: NA; cdr3_nt: TGTGCCAGTTCAGGGTCCCAAGTATACAATCAGCCCCAGCATTTT; cdr3_aa: CASSGSQVYNQPQHF
clone_size: NA; j_call: TRBJ2-2; v_call: TRBV25-1; d_call: NA; cdr3_nt: TGTGCCAGCGGGTCCCGGGACACGCACGGGGAGCTGTTTTTT; cdr3_aa: CASGSRDTHGELFF
clone_size: NA; j_call: TRBJ1-2; v_call: TRBV5-1; d_call: NA; cdr3_nt: TGCGCCAGCAGCTTGGCCGCAGGGATTGGCTATGGCTACACCTTC; cdr3_aa: CASSLAAGIGYGYTF
clone_size: NA; j_call: TRBJ2-7; v_call: TRBV5-6; d_call: TRBD1; cdr3_nt: TGTGCCAGCAGCTTAAGACAGGGGGCTTTAGGAGAGCAGTACTTC; cdr3_aa: CASSLRQGALGEQYF
clone_size: NA; j_call: TRBJ1-5; v_call: TRBV10-3; d_call: NA; cdr3_nt: TGTGCCATCAGTGAGTCGAAGGGCAGGGAACAGCCCCAGCATTTT; cdr3_aa: CAISESKGREQPQHF
clone_size: NA; j_call: TRBJ2-3; v_call: TRBV30; d_call: NA; cdr3_nt: TGTGCCTGGAGTGTACTAGTAACCACAGATACGCAGTATTTT; cdr3_aa: CAWSVLVTTDTQYF
clone_size: few; j_call: TRBJ1-1; v_call: TRBV27; d_call: NA; cdr3_nt: TGTGCCAGCAGCCAACAGGGTATGAACACTGAAGCTTTCTTT; cdr3_aa: CASSQQGMNTEAFF
clone_size: once; j_call: TRBJ1-1; v_call: TRBV28; d_call: TRBD1; cdr3_nt: TGTGCCAGCAGTCCCCCAGGACAGGAGAACACTGAAGCTTTCTTT; cdr3_aa: CASSPPGQENTEAFF
clone_size: NA; j_call: TRBJ2-5; v_call: TRBV6-1; d_call: TRBD2; cdr3_nt: TGTGCCAGCAGTGAAGCGGGAGGGCCGACCCAGTACTTC; cdr3_aa: CASSEAGGPTQYF
clone_size: few; j_call: TRBJ1-5; v_call: TRBV2; d_call: NA; cdr3_nt: TGTGCCAGCGAGGTCTCAATCAATCAGCCCCAGCATTTT; cdr3_aa: CASEVSINQPQHF
clone_size: NA; j_call: TRBJ1-5; v_call: TRBV15; d_call: NA; cdr3_nt: TGTGCCACCAGCAGAGATCATAGGCCCCAGCATTTT; cdr3_aa: CATSRDHRPQHF